This is a list of T cell receptor beta chains from one sample in a study of shared clonotypes between healthy human individuals. The table came from immunoSEQ multiplex PCR; TCRdb's copy has only in-frame clones and leaves some out. The top ten hold 24% of the sample, which has 650,000 to 800,000 clones, about 90% seen once. Sequenced material: naive CD8+ T cells sorted from blood. These receptors were taken from a man younger than 40 in good health. CDR3s include the opening cysteine and the closing phenylalanine or tryptophan. The order of the fields is V gene, D gene, J gene, clone size, CDR3 DNA, CDR3 protein. D genes are given only for firm matches. The size entry is marked missing in some rows and otherwise reads once, few, many or a size class.

TRBV21-1	NA	TRBJ2-2	NA	TGTGCCAGCAGCAAATATCCCGGGGAGCTGTTTTTT	CASSKYPGELFF
TRBV9	NA	TRBJ1-1	NA	TGTGCCAGCAGCGTAGTATCAGGCGCTTTGAACACTGAAGCTTTCTTT	CASSVVSGALNTEAFF
TRBV5-1	TRBD1	TRBJ2-7	NA	TGCGCCAGCAGGGTTACGCAGGGGGCGAGCTCCTACGAGCAGTACTTC	CASRVTQGASSYEQYF
TRBV4-1	NA	TRBJ2-2	NA	TGCGCCAGCAGCCAGGGATCTCACACCGGGGAGCTGTTTTTT	CASSQGSHTGELFF
TRBV6-1	TRBD1	TRBJ1-5	NA	TGTGCCAGCAATCCCAGACAGGGGGCTAATCAGCCCCAGCATTTT	CASNPRQGANQPQHF
TRBV6-5	TRBD1	TRBJ1-1	NA	TGTGCCAGCCAACAGGGGGCGAAAACTGAAGCTTTCTTT	CASQQGAKTEAFF
TRBV27	TRBD1	TRBJ1-5	NA	TGTGCCAGCAGTTCCGGGACAGGCGGGTATCAGCCCCAGCATTTT	CASSSGTGGYQPQHF
TRBV6-1	TRBD2	TRBJ2-1	NA	TGTGCCAGCAGTAGACTAGCGGGCTACAATGAGCAGTTCTTC	CASSRLAGYNEQFF
TRBV9	NA	TRBJ1-4	NA	TGTGCCAGCAGCGTAGATCAAAACCGGGATGAAAAACTGTTTTTT	CASSVDQNRDEKLFF
TRBV7-9	NA	TRBJ2-1	NA	TGTGCCAGCAGCCCTCGTGGGGGTCAAAAGTCCTACAATGAGCAGTTCTTC	CASSPRGGQKSYNEQFF
TRBV4-3	TRBD1	TRBJ2-7	NA	TGCGCCAGCAGCCAAGAGCCGATCGGGACAGGGATTCCCTACGAGCAGTACTTC	CASSQEPIGTGIPYEQYF
TRBV7-9	TRBD2	TRBJ2-1	NA	TGTGCCAGCAGCTCCCCGGGACTAGTCGGGCAGTTCTTC	CASSSPGLVGQFF
TRBV18	TRBD1	TRBJ2-5	once	TGTGCCAGCTCATCCCTCGACAGGGGGTGGCAAGAGACCCAGTACTTC	CASSSLDRGWQETQYF
TRBV5-5	NA	TRBJ2-5	once	TGTGCCAGCAGCCATCGGGGGGCATTGAAGACCCAGTACTTC	CASSHRGALKTQYF
TRBV7-9	TRBD2	TRBJ2-7	NA	TGTGCCAGCAGCCCCCCTGCGGGAGGGACCTACGAGCAGTACTTC	CASSPPAGGTYEQYF
TRBV14	NA	TRBJ1-3	NA	TGTGCCAGCAGCCAAGCCAGCCTGGCCGACACCATATATTTT	CASSQASLADTIYF
TRBV5-6	NA	TRBJ2-7	NA	TGTGCCAGCAGCTTAGAGAGGGGCTACGAGCAGTACTTC	CASSLERGYEQYF
TRBV15	TRBD1	TRBJ2-1	once	TGTGCCACCAGCACGGACAGGGCCCCTAGGAATGAGCAGTTCTTC	CATSTDRAPRNEQFF
TRBV9	TRBD2	TRBJ2-3	NA	TGTGCCAGCAGCGTAGGAGCGTCTAGCGGAGATACGCAGTATTTT	CASSVGASSGDTQYF
TRBV7-2	NA	TRBJ2-2	NA	TGTGCCAGCAGCTTTCGGCCGGGTCCCGGGGAGCTGTTTTTT	CASSFRPGPGELFF
TRBV27	TRBD1	TRBJ1-3	NA	TGTGCCAGCAGTTTATCTCCCGGGACAGCCGGAAACACCATATATTTT	CASSLSPGTAGNTIYF
TRBV7-9	NA	TRBJ2-7	NA	TGTGCCAGCAGCCCGCGACCCGGGATACAATCCTACGAGCAGTACTTC	CASSPRPGIQSYEQYF
TRBV27	TRBD1	TRBJ2-4	NA	TGTGCCAGCAGTTACGCTCAGGGGGCGGGATACGGCATTCAGTACTTC	CASSYAQGAGYGIQYF
TRBV5-1	NA	TRBJ2-7	NA	TGCGCCAGCAGCTTGACCGGGTCCTACGAGCAGTACTTC	CASSLTGSYEQYF
TRBV4-3	TRBD1	TRBJ2-2	NA	TGCGCCAGCAGCCAAACGGACAGGGGGCCTACCGGGGAGCTGTTTTTT	CASSQTDRGPTGELFF
TRBV19	TRBD1	TRBJ1-5	NA	TGTGCCAGTAGTATTCGGACAGGGGGGAATCAGCCCCAGCATTTT	CASSIRTGGNQPQHF
TRBV10-3	NA	TRBJ2-7	NA	TGTGCCATCAGTTCGTTGGCAGAAGCCCACTACGAGCAGTACTTC	CAISSLAEAHYEQYF
TRBV2	TRBD2	TRBJ2-6	NA	TGTGCCAGCAGTGAAACCGGCGGGAGGGCCTCTGGGGCCAACGTCCTGACTTTC	CASSETGGRASGANVLTF
TRBV7-8	NA	TRBJ2-5	NA	TGTGCCAGCAGCTTAGTACCGTCGGGGGTTACGGAGACCCAGTACTTC	CASSLVPSGVTETQYF
TRBV7-2	TRBD2	TRBJ2-1	NA	TGTGCCAGCAGCTTAGATTCCGGGACTAGCGGCAATGAGCAGTTCTTC	CASSLDSGTSGNEQFF
TRBV4-1	NA	TRBJ1-1	NA	TGCGCCAGCAGCCAAGGGACGGGGGAGAACACTGAAGCTTTCTTT	CASSQGTGENTEAFF
TRBV29-1	NA	TRBJ2-7	NA	TGCAGCGTCGGAGGCAGCACCTACGAGCAGTACTTC	CSVGGSTYEQYF
TRBV27	NA	TRBJ1-1	NA	TGTGCCAGCAGTGGGCGGTTTAACACTGAAGCTTTCTTT	CASSGRFNTEAFF
TRBV7-9	NA	TRBJ1-1	NA	TGTGCCAGCAGCGCCCCGAGGCGGGTAGACACTGAAGCTTTCTTT	CASSAPRRVDTEAFF
TRBV14	NA	TRBJ2-7	NA	TGTGCCAGCAGCCCCCTCCCCTACGAGCAGTACTTC	CASSPLPYEQYF
TRBV7-9	TRBD1	TRBJ2-7	NA	TGTGCCAGCAGCCCAGGGGGCTCCTACGAGCAGTACTTC	CASSPGGSYEQYF
TRBV6-1	TRBD1	TRBJ1-5	NA	TGTGCCAGTATTACCGGACAGGGCAGCAATCAGCCCCAGCATTTT	CASITGQGSNQPQHF
TRBV11-2	NA	TRBJ2-3	NA	TGTGCCAGCAGCTCCCTCACAGATACGCAGTATTTT	CASSSLTDTQYF
TRBV6-6	TRBD2	TRBJ2-2	NA	TGTGCCGGGTCCGGGACTAGCGCCTACACCGGGGAGCTGTTTTTT	CAGSGTSAYTGELFF
TRBV28	NA	TRBJ1-4	NA	TGTGCCAGCAGTTTATTAGGGGTTGGAGAAAAACTGTTTTTT	CASSLLGVGEKLFF
TRBV28	TRBD2	TRBJ2-1	NA	TGTGCCAGCAGGGGGACTAGCGACAATGAGCAGTTCTTC	CASRGTSDNEQFF
TRBV7-3	NA	TRBJ2-1	NA	TGTGCCAGCAGCTTATCTGGGGAAGGGTACAATGAGCAGTTCTTC	CASSLSGEGYNEQFF
TRBV27	TRBD1	TRBJ2-3	NA	TGTGCCAGCAGCCCAAAGGACAGGGGCACAGATACGCAGTATTTT	CASSPKDRGTDTQYF
TRBV11-3	TRBD2	TRBJ2-1	NA	TGTGCCAGCAGCCCCCCAACTAGCGGGGTATCCTACAATGAGCAGTTCTTC	CASSPPTSGVSYNEQFF
TRBV28	TRBD2	TRBJ2-1	NA	TGTGCCAGCAGCTCTTTACTAGCGACCTACAATGAGCAGTTCTTC	CASSSLLATYNEQFF
TRBV28	NA	TRBJ1-2	NA	TGTGCCAGCAGTTCCTTCGTCTTTGAGGGCGGTGACGGCTACACCTTC	CASSSFVFEGGDGYTF